One sample yielded the 19 T cell receptor beta chains listed below, sequenced in a study of T cell repertoires in ileal Crohn's disease. Some clones are missing from TCRdb's copy, which holds only in-frame ones; the method was immunoSEQ multiplex PCR. The sample lists 1,400 or so clones, roughly four fifths occurring once. Material for sequencing was ileal tissue. The receptor source for this set is an adult with Crohn's disease.

The chain has TRBV7-9 and TRBJ2-1; TRBD2 is a possible D gene (7 bases). Germline V lookup: CDR1 SEHNR, CDR2 FQNEAQ (reference sequence). This CDR3 comprises 16 residues. V gave up 2 bases and J gave up 5 bases, with 16 bases separating them. Written as DNA, the CDR3 is TGTGCCAGCAGCTTACTTGGGGGGGGGCCCCACAATGAGCAGTTCTTC. Its protein product is CASSLLGGGPHNEQFF.

The gene calls are TRBV15 and TRBJ2-1; TRBD1 agrees at 11 bases. There are 19 residues in the CDR3. Germline values: CDR1 LNHNV, CDR2 YYDKDF (reference sequence). V dropped 1 base and J dropped 7; count of bases not matched to a gene: 15. The CDR3 region is CATSRAIYRRDRGGNEQFF. CDR3 bases: TGTGCCACCAGCAGAGCAATATACCGCCGGGACAGGGGGGGAAATGAGCAGTTCTTC.

This clone came up a few times. The chain combines TRBV5-4 with TRBJ2-1; 10 bases map to TRBD2. Trimming took 4 bases from V and 7 from J; bases not matched to a gene: 11. The CDR3 is 16 amino acids. Germline lookup yields CDR1 SGHNT and CDR2 YYREEE (reference sequence). The CDR3: CASSVLGLARGNEQFF. The CDR3 DNA reads as TGTGCCAGCAGCGTGTTGGGACTAGCGAGGGGTAATGAGCAGTTCTTC.

With regard to this clone: Other DNA sequences in this sample translate to the same CDR3. The V and J genes are TRBV12-5 and TRBJ2-2, with D possibly being TRBD2 (6 bases). This CDR3 is 16 amino acids long. V lost 2 bases to trimming and J lost 0 bases, with 10 bases between them. The germline CDR1 and CDR2 sequences are LGHNT and FRNRAP. The CDR3 loop is CASGLYTGANTGELFF. CDR3 coding DNA: TGTGCTAGTGGTTTGTATACGGGGGCGAACACCGGGGAGCTGTTTTTT. The full variable domain, its missing parts supplied by reference TRBV12-5 and TRBJ2-2, is DARVTQTPRHKVTEMGQEVTMRCQPILGHNTVFWYRQTMMQGLELLAYFRNRAPLDDSGMPKDRFSAEMPDATLATLKIQPSEPRDSAVYFCASGLYTGANTGELFFGEGSRLTVL.

The V and J genes are TRBV4-2 and TRBJ2-3; TRBD2 aligns across 8 bases. The CDR3 contains 16 residues. The J segment lost 2 bases and the V segment lost 4 bases, leaving 8 bases of the junction unmatched. Germline V gene data show CDR1 as LGHNA and CDR2 as YNFKEQ. CDR3: CASSPQAGAATDTQYF. Here the CDR3 DNA reads TGTGCCAGCAGCCCTCAAGCGGGAGCGGCCACAGATACGCAGTATTTT.

This sequence joins TRBV7-9 and TRBJ1-3; D unclear. Between the trimmed V and J ends, which lost 6 bases and 0 bases, there was a span of 12 bases. Germline-derived CDR1 and CDR2 are SEHNR and FQNEAQ (reference sequence). The CDR3 loop spans 15 amino acids. CDR3 in amino acids: CASSLGSHSGNTIYF. CDR3 DNA: TGTGCCAGCAGTCTGGGGAGCCACTCTGGAAACACCATATATTTT. The whole variable domain, remainder taken from reference TRBV7-9 and TRBJ1-3, is DTGVSQNPRHKITKRGQNVTFRCDPISEHNRLYWYRQTLGQGPEFLTYFQNEAQLEKSRLLSDRFSAERPKGSFSTLEIQRTEQGDSAMYLCASSLGSHSGNTIYFGEGSWLTVV.

This chain joins TRBV11-2 and TRBJ2-3, with D possibly being TRBD2 (6 bases). The CDR3 is 15 residues long. Germline CDR1 and CDR2: SGHAT and FQNNGV. V lost 5 bases to trimming and J lost 0 bases, with 12 bases between them. In DNA form, the CDR3 reads TGTGCCAGCAGCGACTTAGCGGCTAGCACAGATACGCAGTATTTT. Its translation: CASSDLAASTDTQYF.

The chain links TRBV30 to TRBJ2-6, with 10 nucleotides matching TRBD2. The germline CDR1 and CDR2 sequences are GTSNPN and SVGIG (reference sequence). V gave up 4 bases and J gave up 0 bases; unmatched junction bases: 3. The CDR3 spans 16 residues. CDR3 residues: CAWKASGSSGANVLTF. Written as DNA, the CDR3 is TGTGCCTGGAAGGCTAGCGGGAGCTCTGGGGCCAACGTCCTGACTTTC.

Here the CDR3 reads CASRRTGNYGYTF. Here the CDR3 DNA reads TGCGCCAGCAGAAGGACAGGAAACTATGGCTACACCTTC. The chain joins TRBV5-1 to TRBJ1-2, with 7 bases that match TRBD1. V lost 5 bases to trimming and J lost 2 bases; unmatched junction nucleotides: 3. The CDR3 covers 13 residues. CDR1 is SGHRS, CDR2 YFSETQ, per germline.

This chain connects TRBV25-1 to TRBJ1-2; TRBD1 matches 8 bases. V was clipped by 4 bases and J by 8 bases; unmatched bases: 9. Germline CDR1 is MGHDK and CDR2 is SYGVNS. The CDR3 length is 14 residues. The CDR3 region has the DNA TGTGCCAGCAGTGCCGGACAGGGAAGACAGGGCTACACCTTC. It yields the protein CASSAGQGRQGYTF.

J is TRBJ2-7 and V is TRBV7-9, with D unclear. Germline assignment: CDR1 SEHNR and CDR2 FQNEAQ (reference sequence). Trimming removed 2 bases at V and 3 bases at J, with 5 bases between. The CDR3 spans 12 residues. CDR3 bases: TGTGCCAGCAGCTTAACTAACTACGAGCAGTACTTC. Translated: CASSLTNYEQYF.

The V gene is TRBV7-9, the J gene TRBJ1-6, with 7 bases identical to TRBD1. Losses at the gene ends were 3 bases for V and 10 bases for J; bases not matched to a gene: 9. This CDR3 is 15 amino acids long. Per the germline V gene, CDR1 is SEHNR and CDR2 is FQNEAQ (reference sequence). The CDR3 DNA is TGTGCCAGCAGCTTCGGCCAGGGGGGTTTCTCACCCCTCCACTTT. Its protein is CASSFGQGGFSPLHF.

The chain employs TRBV4-1 and TRBJ2-5, with a tentative D call TRBD2 (5 bases). The V and J ends lost 5 bases and 4 bases respectively, with 20 bases between them. The CDR3 loop spans 16 amino acids. Germline V gives CDR1 MGHRA, CDR2 YSYEKL. Written as DNA, the CDR3 is TGCGCCAGCAGCGACTATCTAGCAGGCGGGCGAGAGACCCAGTACTTC. Translation gives CASSDYLAGGRETQYF.

In its sample, this clone was seen a few times. CDR3: CASSMGTGGNTF. In DNA form, the CDR3 reads TGTGCCAGTAGTATGGGGACAGGGGGGAACACCTTC. The V and J genes are TRBV19 and TRBJ1-2; TRBD1 aligns across 11 bases. CDR3 size: 12 residues. V trimming: 3 bases; J trimming: 12 bases; junction bases outside the gene matches: 3. Germline CDR1 is LNHDA and CDR2 is SQIVND (reference sequence).

This chain connects TRBV7-9 to TRBJ1-2; D may be TRBD1 (5 bases). The V gene's germline CDR1 is SEHNR and CDR2 FQNEAQ (reference sequence). V was trimmed by 0 bases and J by 6 bases, leaving 8 bases between them. The CDR3 has 13 residues. The CDR3: CASSLAGTNGYTF. CDR3 nucleotides: TGTGCCAGCAGCTTAGCCGGGACTAATGGCTACACCTTC.

The gene calls are TRBV4-1 and TRBJ2-5; 7 nucleotides agree with TRBD1. J gave up 0 bases and V 4 bases, and 8 bases lay outside the gene matches. Germline lookup yields CDR1 MGHRA and CDR2 YSYEKL. There are 16 residues in the CDR3. CDR3 nucleotide sequence: TGCGCCAGCAGCCCCGGGACAGACAAGTACCAAGAGACCCAGTACTTC. Its protein is CASSPGTDKYQETQYF.

This clone appeared once. This chain connects TRBV29-1 to TRBJ1-2, with 8 bases fitting TRBD1. This CDR3 is 13 amino acids long. Germline V gene lookup returns CDR1 SQVTM and CDR2 ANQGSEA. Germline trimming cut 3 bases from V and 5 bases from J; bases unmatched to any gene: 5. The CDR3 DNA reads TGCAGCGTTGACGGGCAGGGGGCATATGGCTACACCTTC. Translation: CSVDGQGAYGYTF.

This chain uses TRBV5-1 with TRBJ1-2; 9 nucleotides match TRBD1. Germline V gene sequence: CDR1 SGHRS, CDR2 YFSETQ. Trimming removed 0 bases from V and 8 bases from J; junction bases left unmatched: 17. The CDR3 is 18 residues long. CDR3 region: CASSLVLGNDRGISGYTF. The CDR3 nucleotides read TGCGCCAGCAGCTTGGTCCTCGGAAACGACAGGGGGATAAGCGGCTACACCTTC.

This chain uses TRBV5-1 with TRBJ1-1; weak D call: TRBD1 (6 bases). Germline CDR1 is SGHRS and CDR2 is YFSETQ. The CDR3 length is 14 residues. Trimming left V 7 bases short and J 0 bases short, with 13 bases between. The CDR3 here is CASLGGPMNTEAFF. The CDR3 DNA is TGCGCCAGCCTGGGGGGGCCTATGAACACTGAAGCTTTCTTT.